This T cell receptor beta chain was documented in a study of T cell responses to AZD1222 COVID-19 vaccine. From germline, CDR1 is SNHLY and CDR2 FYNNEI. With 9 bases removed from V and 5 bases from J, the gap between germline ends came to 14 bases. The CDR3 runs 14 residues. The study, taken as a whole, reports: Spike as a whole was targeted by vaccine-associated CD4 TCRs, dominant at 160-218 and 743-854. Baseline testing showed seropositivity in only a handful of AZD1222 recipients.

The protocol was immunoSEQ multiplex PCR, while the TCRdb copy is restricted to in-frame clones and leaves out a portion. The sample lists 150,000 or so clones, 85% to 90% occurring once. A note on this clone: Antigen unknown.

This sequence joins TRBV2 and TRBJ1-6, with D perhaps TRBD1 (6 bases). The input for sequencing was peripheral blood, taken on day 0 of AZD1222 vaccination. The sequence was collected from an adult in good health. The CDR3 loop is CASWEGGNNSPLHF. Here the CDR3 DNA reads TGTGCCAGTTGGGAGGGGGGGAATAATTCACCCCTCCACTTT.